This TCR beta chain was obtained from a study of shared clonotypes between healthy human individuals (dated by TCRdb to the early 2020s). The study in broad terms: Two women and a few men aged 18 to 49 years were included in the cohort. For each donor, CD4 naive and CD4 memory were each given three plates, CD8 naive was given two plates, and CD8 memory was given one plate. The study deeply sequenced blood TCR repertoires of several healthy adults to estimate repertoire size and the extent of clonotype sharing between individuals. To increase sequencing depth and limit assay-specific biases, different laboratories used diverse techniques to prepare libraries and sequence TCR repertoires. Between about 0.8 and 9.5 billion PBMCs per donor were obtained by leukapheresis.

Healthy HIV-negative adults with no recently reported acute infections or vaccinations were included as donors. All donors were Caucasian adults living in Nashville, Tennessee, USA. CD4+ T cells were enriched by magnetic negative selection, after which naive cells were positively selected on CD45RA and the negative fraction was taken as the memory subset. Blood was collected by leukapheresis, and PBMCs were isolated by Ficoll-Histopaque density gradient centrifugation and then cryopreserved in liquid nitrogen vapor phase. Purity and quantity of every magnetically sorted T cell population were checked by analytical flow cytometry. Genomic DNA was isolated from each sorted fraction and quantified by UV absorbance on a Nanodrop 2000c. The paper as a whole reports these results and caveats: Because the study included only a small number of donors, the genetic and exposure-history diversity represented was limited. Only blood was sampled, and tissue TCR repertoires likely differ from those in blood. Across several donors, about 5% of naive CD4, 3.5% of naive CD8, about 2.3% of memory CD4, and approximately 0.4% of memory CD8 clonotypes were shared. Larger estimated clonotype richness was generally found for naive subsets than for memory subsets. Compared with non-shared clonotypes, clonotypes shared by all four sorted-subset donors had higher generation probabilities. Rarefaction of sorted-subset datasets indicated incomplete sequencing despite the large sequencing depth. Pairwise subsampling indicated that sequencing depth was expected to affect the degree of clonotype sharing among donors.

This clone was seen more than once but under ten times. Its antigen is unknown. No quality values exist for individual bases; no much larger clone is one base distant. Using the deep immunoSEQ assay, TCR CDR3 regions were amplified from genomic DNA by multiplex PCR. Extracted genomic DNA from each cell subset was spread evenly across all wells of several immunoSEQ 96-well plates, with each plate serving as a replicate. Each replicate PCR for sorted subsets received 200 ng genomic DNA, equal to roughly 30,000 T cell genomes. Purified libraries were measured with a Qubit 3.0 fluorometer, size-checked on a Bioanalyzer 2100, and measured again with the KAPA Library Quantification kit. Each immunoSEQ 96-well plate was sequenced on its own single-read 150-cycle Illumina NextSeq 550 flow cell. On the authors' methods: Because only junctional sequences without quality scores were contained in the immunoSEQ output, filtering matching that applied to full-length reads could not be performed. Sequences were annotated with PyIR, a Python wrapper for IgBLAST v1.9, and V/J genes and CDR3 were assigned using IMGT germline references. Reads were filtered out if the reads had weak V/J assignments (E-value above 1e-6), no CDR3, stop codons, out-of-frame junctions, or ambiguous translated residues. A V3J clonotype was defined by an identical inferred V gene, J gene, and CDR3 amino acid sequence. Percentage overlap between repertoires was computed as shared unique clonotypes divided by the size of the smaller repertoire. Repertoire richness was assessed with RTK rarefaction, the Chao1 estimator, and Recon v2.1 estimates of unobserved clonotypes. Generation probabilities were computed with OLGA for all TCRbeta clonotypes obtained by the gDNA method from several donors. In TCRdb, the immuneACCESS table is reduced to in-frame sequences with V and J assigned. These tables do not hold every clone; where another copy was compared, an unresolved V gene accounts for under half, and the others remain unexplained. The V and J calls and clone size are taken from that table; D and trimming were inferred from the DNA. The sample yields around 1,100,000 clones; around three quarters were counted once. Roughly 0.9% of the sample lies in the top ten.

V is pared back by 3 bases and J by 8 bases, with 10 bases lying between the germline termini. From the cysteine up to the phenylalanine, the CDR3 has a length of 13 residues. CDR3 DNA only is kept here, 39 bases in frame from base 1. The germline V gene supplies CDR1 SNHLY and CDR2 FYNNEI. This TCR came from a man between 18 and 29 years old in good health. Some clones in this sample may be carry-over from other donors' samples. Sequenced material: memory CD4+ T cells from PBMCs. The cell subset or site tag for this specimen amounts to: CD45RA-negative fraction. The V and J genes are TRBV2 and TRBJ1-4, with no reliable assignment of the D segment. The CDR3 loop reads CASSEVRGEKLFF. The sequence in DNA is TGTGCCAGCAGTGAGGTGAGAGGAGAAAAACTGTTTTTT. With the portions outside the CDR3 filled from the reference TRBV2 and TRBJ1-4 genes, the complete variable region becomes EPEVTQTPSHQVTQMGQEVILRCVPISNHLYFYWYRQILGQKVEFLVSFYNNEISEKSEIFDDQFSVERPDGSNFTLKIRSTKLEDSAMYFCASSEVRGEKLFFGSGTQLSVL.